Sequencing of this TCR beta chain was carried out in a study of T cell responses to AZD1222 COVID-19 vaccine. Looking at the study overall: Analysis merged second doses at about 4 or about 12 weeks.

Study conclusions and caveats: Donors were largely white British and mainly female; clonal diversity was possibly underestimated. Spike-wide coverage was observed for vaccine-associated CD4 TCRs, with dominant responses at 160-218 and 743-854. Among spike-specific TCRs, nearly half reportedly target unmutated variant regions.

CDR1 LNHDA and CDR2 SQIVND come from the germline V gene (reference sequence). V gave up 4 bases and J gave up 8 bases, with 14 bases separating them. This CDR3 has 13 residues. As regards this clone: Its antigen remains unknown.

Using immunoSEQ multiplex PCR, the repertoire was profiled, and TCRdb retains in-frame clones only, with some absent. Of roughly 130,000 clones in the sample, 91% were seen once. The receptor was isolated from an adult in good health. The chain links TRBV19 to TRBJ1-2; D may be TRBD1 (5 bases). Material: peripheral blood, obtained on day 0 of AZD1222 vaccination. In DNA, the CDR3 is TGTGCCAGTAGTACTCCCCCAGGGCGCGGCTACACCTTC. Translation: CASSTPPGRGYTF.